This T cell receptor (beta chain) was sequenced for a study of shared clonotypes between healthy human individuals (dated by TCRdb to about 2020). Notes on the research overall: The cohort included three men and a couple of women between 18 and 49 years of age. Per donor, three plates each were used for CD4 naive and CD4 memory, two for CD8 naive, and one for CD8 memory. To increase sequencing depth and limit assay-specific biases, TCR repertoire library preparation and sequencing were carried out by different laboratories using diverse techniques. Each donor's leukapheresis produced roughly between roughly 0.94 and 9.5 billion PBMCs. To estimate repertoire size and how much clonotype sharing occurs between individuals, the study deeply sequenced the blood TCR repertoires of about five healthy adults.

Donors were healthy HIV-negative adults with no recently reported acute infections or vaccinations. Only Caucasian adults living in Nashville, Tennessee, USA were represented among the donors. CD4+ T cells were enriched by magnetic negative selection, after which naive cells were positively selected on CD45RA and the negative fraction was taken as the memory subset. Blood was collected by leukapheresis, and PBMCs were isolated by Ficoll-Histopaque density gradient centrifugation and then cryopreserved in liquid nitrogen vapor phase. Analytical flow cytometry was used to check the purity and quantity of every magnetically sorted T cell population. From each sorted fraction, genomic DNA was isolated and quantified by UV absorbance on a Nanodrop 2000c. Reading the germline V gene (reference sequence) gives CDR1 LNHDA and CDR2 SQIVND. Trimming removed 7 bases from V and 8 bases from J, leaving 17 bases between the germline ends. The CDR3 spans 14 residues, from the cysteine through the phenylalanine. Only the CDR3 DNA is retained, 42 bases long and in frame from the first base.

Here is what the overall study found, with its caveats: Rarefaction of sorted-subset datasets indicated incomplete sequencing despite the large sequencing depth. Sharing across a handful of donors was observed for roughly 5.4% of naive CD4, around 3.5% of naive CD8, roughly 2.4% of memory CD4, and about 0.39% of memory CD8 clonotypes. Compared with non-shared clonotypes, clonotypes shared by all four sorted-subset donors had higher generation probabilities. Pairwise subsampling indicated that sequencing depth was expected to affect the degree of clonotype sharing among donors. The small number of donors limited the genetic and exposure-history diversity represented. Larger estimated clonotype richness was generally found for naive subsets than for memory subsets. Sampling was restricted to blood, and TCR repertoires in tissues likely differ from the TCR repertoires found in blood.

A note on this clone: Its antigen target is currently unknown. No base quality information exists; no much larger clone differs at one position.

Using the deep immunoSEQ assay, multiplex PCR amplified TCR CDR3 regions from genomic DNA. Extracted genomic DNA from each cell subset was spread evenly across all wells of several immunoSEQ 96-well plates, with each plate serving as a replicate. For sorted subsets, approximately 210 ng genomic DNA, equal to tens of thousands of T cell genomes, was loaded into each replicate PCR. The purified libraries were quantified using a Qubit 3.0 fluorometer, sized with a Bioanalyzer 2100, and then quantified again using the KAPA Library Quantification kit. Each immunoSEQ 96-well plate was sequenced on its own single-read 150-cycle Illumina NextSeq 550 flow cell. Per the authors' processing: Because the immunoSEQ output held only junctional sequences and lacked quality scores, the filtering could not match the filtering applied to full-length reads. Sequences were annotated with PyIR, a Python wrapper for IgBLAST v1.9, using IMGT germline references to assign V/J genes and CDR3. Any read was removed if the V/J assignment was weak (E-value above 1e-6), the CDR3 was missing, or the read contained stop codons, out-of-frame junctions, or ambiguous translated residues. V3J clonotypes were defined as sequences sharing an identical inferred V gene, J gene, and CDR3 amino acid sequence. To compute the percentage overlap between repertoires, the number of shared unique clonotypes was divided by the size of the smaller repertoire. Repertoire richness was assessed with RTK rarefaction, the Chao1 estimator, and Recon v2.1 estimates of unobserved clonotypes. OLGA was used to compute generation probabilities for all TCRbeta clonotypes that the gDNA method yielded from several donors. In its TCRdb copy, this immuneACCESS table keeps in-frame sequences only and misses some clones. Where compared with another copy, unresolved V genes explain less than half of these, and the others have no known cause. V and J calls and clone size are as listed in that table; D and trimming were resolved from the DNA. This sample is represented by millions of clones; more than 85% of them were singletons. Of the sample, about 0.37% is held by the ten largest clones.

The receptor's source is a man aged 18 to 30 in good health. Some clones in this sample may be carry-over from other donors' samples. The chain uses TRBV19 and TRBJ2-2; the D gene is perhaps TRBD2, on 6 matching bases. The source material was naive CD4+ T cells from PBMCs. Sample cell subset or site, as interpreted from the label and publication: CD45RA+ positively selected. The CDR3 has the sequence CASTAPGAGGELFF. In nucleotides, the sequence is TGTGCCAGTACCGCTCCCGGGGCGGGAGGGGAGCTGTTTTTT.